The sequence of this T cell receptor beta chain was determined in a study of cytomegalovirus exposure and HLA in healthy donors. Overall study findings and caveats: Later work found most CMV-associated TCR beta chains apparently HLA-restricted.

In the case of this clone: As yet, its antigen is unknown.

The PCR had 60 Vbeta and 13 Jbeta primers. Generated by immunoSEQ multiplex PCR, the TCRdb table keeps only in-frame clones and is missing some. The table shows 30,000 or so clones, with around two thirds occurring only once. The germline CDR1 and CDR2 sequences are LGHNA and YSLEER. This CDR3 has 15 residues. Trimming stripped 1 base from V and 4 bases from J, with 11 bases between. The chain employs TRBV4-3 and TRBJ2-1, with a tentative D call TRBD2 (5 bases). The source of this sequence is a man between 45 and 60 years old in good health and CMV-seropositive. Material: PBMCs. The CDR3 bases are TGCGCCAGCAGCCAAGGGGCCCGGGGATACAATGAGCAGTTCTTC. Its translation: CASSQGARGYNEQFF.